The clone carrying this T cell receptor beta chain was picked up a small number of times. Antigen: not known. Trimming removed 5 bases from V and 7 bases from J; junction bases left unmatched: 8. From germline, CDR1 is MDHEN and CDR2 SYDVKM. The CDR3 totals 14 residues. By quantitative 5'-RACE with molecular barcodes, the TCR beta libraries were made. Each CDR3 protein gets one entry after TCRdb re-called the 5' RACE reads with MiXCR. The table has around 220,000 distinct CDR3 sequences, 8% to 11% seen once. These data belong to a study of CD8 T cells in ankylosing spondylitis. Study-level points and caveats: Disease-linked clones had a CD8+ phenotype and relatively low frequency in peripheral blood. Reported data indicate significant enrichment of disease-linked clones within matched ankylosing spondylitis synovial fluid. Ankylosing spondylitis blood seemed to carry a telltale TCR beta motif made of eight or nine highly homologous variants.

The sequencing sample was made of blood, either unsorted or a sorted T cell fraction (not recorded which). V is TRBV28 and J is TRBJ2-4; 7 bases map to TRBD1. This TCR came from a male donor with ankylosing spondylitis or in good health (not recorded which). This CDR3 is CASSIGTARNIQYF. The CDR3 bases are TGTGCCAGCAGTATCGGGACAGCTCGGAACATTCAGTACTTC.